The rows below give T cell receptor beta chains drawn from one sample of a study of cytomegalovirus exposure and HLA in healthy donors. Here immunoSEQ multiplex PCR was the method, and the copy in TCRdb shows in-frame clones only, minus some. Its table lists roughly 60,000 clones. Sequenced sample: PBMCs. The source of these receptors is a male donor in good health and CMV-seronegative. Both conserved end residues are part of each CDR3.

v_call: TRBV28
cdr3_aa: CASSPVGGITEAFF

v_call: TRBV11-2
cdr3_aa: CASSYLAGLVDKQYF

v_call: TRBV28
cdr3_aa: CASSFGQGLYF

v_call: TRBV28
cdr3_aa: CASTFGGRGTDTQYF

v_call: TRBV4-2
cdr3_aa: CASSYTPGGEKLFF

v_call: TRBV5-5
cdr3_aa: CASSPADREGYEQYF

v_call: TRBV6-5
cdr3_aa: CASRQGSTDTQYF

v_call: TRBV11-2
cdr3_aa: CASSRQGPAYEQYF

v_call: TRBV30
cdr3_aa: CAGSVLRGSGNTIYF

v_call: TRBV19
cdr3_aa: CASRKGALTTEAFF

v_call: TRBV4-3
cdr3_aa: CASSQDLGRATDTQYF

v_call: TRBV18
cdr3_aa: CASSLYQETQYF

v_call: TRBV7-8
cdr3_aa: CASSSQGRAMNTEAFF

v_call: TRBV6-5
cdr3_aa: CASGDGRATEAFF

v_call: TRBV5-5
cdr3_aa: CASSLEYRGPIKGTEAFF

v_call: TRBV7-8
cdr3_aa: CASSPQPGRGRTGRDNEQFF

v_call: TRBV27
cdr3_aa: CASSLLFYNSPLHF

v_call: TRBV28
cdr3_aa: CASSFLDRGWGYTF

v_call: TRBV10-3
cdr3_aa: CAISTGVEGNTIYF

v_call: TRBV9
cdr3_aa: CASSVNLVRNEQFF

v_call: TRBV9
cdr3_aa: CASSVEQGWNYGYTF

v_call: TRBV12-5
cdr3_aa: CASGLVRWAGAIQETQYF

v_call: TRBV6-1
cdr3_aa: CASRGQGGSNQPQHF

v_call: TRBV6-6
cdr3_aa: CASSSMKGAGTQYF

v_call: TRBV7-9
cdr3_aa: CASTMGQGYTF

v_call: TRBV28
cdr3_aa: CASRGTVYGYTF

v_call: TRBV7-2
cdr3_aa: CASSRGPGQGVYGYTF

v_call: TRBV11-2
cdr3_aa: CASSIRTGAENTEAFF

v_call: TRBV18
cdr3_aa: CASSLQGYEQYF

v_call: TRBV9
cdr3_aa: CASSPRADTQYF

v_call: TRBV6-5
cdr3_aa: CASSPGQGNYEQYF

v_call: TRBV18
cdr3_aa: CASSPPTDTIDNEQFF

v_call: TRBV28
cdr3_aa: CASSPQGQGFHEQYF

v_call: TRBV25-1
cdr3_aa: CASRRTGDLTDTQYF

v_call: TRBV14
cdr3_aa: CASSQGLMREKLFF

v_call: TRBV5-1
cdr3_aa: CASSLETGTGYTF

v_call: TRBV28
cdr3_aa: CASTHRGNEKLFF

v_call: TRBV4-2
cdr3_aa: CASSQSGRADTGELFF

v_call: TRBV7-9
cdr3_aa: CASSSSGGGTDTQYF

v_call: TRBV7-2
cdr3_aa: CASSLGSGEPDTQYF

v_call: TRBV25-1
cdr3_aa: CASSSPTGTLEKLFF

v_call: TRBV11-2
cdr3_aa: CASSFVKRRGYEQYF

v_call: TRBV9
cdr3_aa: CASSSPTGPYSGNTIYF

v_call: TRBV4-1
cdr3_aa: CASSQGQGSSYEQYF

v_call: TRBV23-1
cdr3_aa: CASSQSRSQGWGEKLFF

v_call: TRBV6-5
cdr3_aa: CASSYSPRATIYF

v_call: TRBV11-2
cdr3_aa: CASSPGRGAYEQYF

v_call: TRBV28
cdr3_aa: CATRLANYGYTF

v_call: TRBV7-2
cdr3_aa: CASSFDGRAGDTQYF